The TCR beta chain under discussion was sequenced for a study of patients and donors after allogeneic stem cell transplantation. TCRdb re-called the RT-PCR reads with MiXCR, one entry per CDR3 protein. Found here are about 160,000 distinct CDR3 sequences, approximately 35% of them singletons; the top ten hold roughly 52%. The germline V gene encodes CDR1 MNHNY and CDR2 SVGAGI (reference sequence). This CDR3 spans 13 amino acids. Trimming removed 5 bases at V and 7 bases at J, with 12 bases between. This TCR was recovered from a human donor who was either an allogeneic HSCT recipient or a stem cell or donor lymphocyte infusion donor (not recorded which). It is not recorded whose cells these are; they may come from a transplant donor. The chain has TRBV6-6 and TRBJ1-3; D possibly corresponds to TRBD1 (5 bases). The specimen was blood, either unsorted or a sorted T cell fraction (not recorded which). CDR3 DNA sequence: TGTGCCAGCAGTCAGAGGGGCGAGAACACCATATATTTT. Protein: CASSQRGENTIYF.